These T cell receptor beta chains were read from a single sample in a study of blood T cell repertoires in COVID-19. Libraries were prepared by immunoSEQ multiplex PCR; TCRdb keeps only in-frame clonotypes and omits some of them. The data hold 180,000 or so clones, with around 86% observed a single time. The sequencing input was PBMCs or T cells enriched from blood (not recorded which). Receptors originate from a man aged 35-49 years with acute COVID-19. Each CDR3 is given with its conserved first and last residue. The D gene is left open where the match is weak. Rows give clone size only sometimes, using once, few, many, or a class for an expanded clone.

d_call,j_call,v_call,clone_size,cdr3_nt,cdr3_aa
-,TRBJ1-1,TRBV6-5,-,TGTGCCAGCAGCATAAGGACAACGAACACTGAAGCTTTCTTT,CASSIRTTNTEAFF
-,TRBJ2-1,TRBV7-2,-,TGTGCCAGCAGCCCGCAATTGGACAGCCCCAATGAGCAGTTCTTC,CASSPQLDSPNEQFF
TRBD2,TRBJ2-7,TRBV3-1/TRBV3-2,-,TGTGCCAGCAGCCAACTAGCGGGAGACCTCGAGCAGTACTTC,CASSQLAGDLEQYF
TRBD2,TRBJ2-7,TRBV7-2,-,TGTGCCAGCAGCCAGGGACTAGCGGAGCTCTACGAGCAGTACTTC,CASSQGLAELYEQYF
TRBD1,TRBJ2-5,TRBV5-6,-,TGTGCCAGCAGCGACAAGACAGGGGGAGTTGGGGAGACCCAGTACTTC,CASSDKTGGVGETQYF
-,TRBJ2-7,TRBV6-5,-,TGTGCCAGCACCCTGGGGGCAGGGCGCTACGAGCAGTACTTC,CASTLGAGRYEQYF
TRBD2,TRBJ2-7,TRBV30,few,TGTGCCTGGAGCCCCCCGCCCGGGACTAGCGGGAGGACACGCTCCTACGAGCAGTACTTC,CAWSPPPGTSGRTRSYEQYF
TRBD1,TRBJ2-7,TRBV6-5,-,TGTGCCAGCAGTTACTCGGGACAGGCCTACTACGAGCAGTACTTC,CASSYSGQAYYEQYF
-,TRBJ2-3,TRBV30,-,TGTGCCTGGAGCCCTCTTGGGCCAGGGGCGCAGTATTTT,CAWSPLGPGAQYF
-,TRBJ2-5,TRBV10-3,few,TGTGCCGTTGCCCCTTCCTCGGGGGAGACCCAGTACTTC,CAVAPSSGETQYF
TRBD2,TRBJ2-3,TRBV28,once,TGTGCCAGCAGAATTTTACCGGGACTAGCGGGAGGTCCCGGGGCCACAGATACGCAGTATTTT,CASRILPGLAGGPGATDTQYF
TRBD1,TRBJ2-7,TRBV19,-,TGTGCCAGTAGTTCTCCGAAATGGGACAGGTACGAGCAGTACTTC,CASSSPKWDRYEQYF
TRBD2,TRBJ2-3,TRBV7-3,-,TGTGCCAGCAGCCTCCAGCCCGGGAGGCAAGATACGCAGTATTTT,CASSLQPGRQDTQYF
TRBD1,TRBJ1-6,TRBV7-2,once,TGTGCCAGCAGCTTCCTGGGGGGACAGAGTAATTCACCCCTCCACTTT,CASSFLGGQSNSPLHF
-,TRBJ1-2,TRBV10-3,-,TGTGCCATCAGTGATGCGAGGGCCTCAAACTATGGCTACACCTTC,CAISDARASNYGYTF
TRBD1,TRBJ1-2,TRBV7-9,-,TGTGCCAGCAGCTTGGGACAGGGGTTTGGCTACACCTTC,CASSLGQGFGYTF
-,TRBJ1-1,TRBV27,-,TGTGCCAGCAGTTTGCGGAGTGATGGCACTGAAGCTTTCTTT,CASSLRSDGTEAFF
-,TRBJ2-2,TRBV27,-,TGTGCCAGCACCCGGAGAAACACCGGGGAGCTGTTTTTT,CASTRRNTGELFF
-,TRBJ2-6,TRBV28,-,TGTGCCAGCAGTTTAGAGACCGGGGGGGCCAACGTCCTGACTTTC,CASSLETGGANVLTF
-,TRBJ1-4,TRBV5-6,-,TGTGCCAGCAGCTTAGGTCCCGGGGGGCTTACCGGAAAACTGTTTTTT,CASSLGPGGLTGKLFF
TRBD2,TRBJ2-1,TRBV5-4,-,TGTGCCCTCAAGACTAGCGGGAGAGAGAATGAGCAGTTCTTC,CALKTSGRENEQFF
TRBD1,TRBJ1-5,TRBV7-8,-,TGTGCCAGCAGCCCTGGGACAGGGAGCCAGCCCCAGCATTTT,CASSPGTGSQPQHF